What follows are 24 T cell receptor beta chains derived from one specimen sequenced in a study of blood T cell repertoires in COVID-19. Clones were sequenced by immunoSEQ multiplex PCR, and TCRdb holds only the in-frame ones, with some missing. Altogether just over 95,000 clones are present, 82% being singletons, with the ten largest covering 18%. Sequencing was performed on peripheral blood. These receptors came from a man older than 75 with acute or convalescent COVID-19.

This chain uses TRBV9 with TRBJ2-6, with 13 bases that match TRBD2. This CDR3 region has 18 residues. Germline assignment: CDR1 SGDLS and CDR2 YYNGEE. With V trimmed by 3 bases and J by 1 base, 4 bases remained unmatched. The CDR3 is CASSARLAGGSGANVLTF. The CDR3 DNA follows: TGTGCCAGCAGCGCCCGACTAGCGGGAGGTTCTGGGGCCAACGTCCTGACTTTC.

This clone has just one count. This chain links TRBV5-1 with TRBJ1-1; 7 bases align to TRBD1. Germline CDR1 is SGHRS and CDR2 is YFSETQ. Losses at the gene ends were 0 bases for V and 6 bases for J; bases not matched to a gene: 5. The CDR3 spans 14 residues. Here the CDR3 reads CASSLVSGGSEAFF. The CDR3 DNA reads TGCGCCAGCAGCTTGGTGTCAGGGGGTTCTGAAGCTTTCTTT.

The chain is built from TRBV7-2 and TRBJ1-4, with D possibly being TRBD1 (6 bases). Germline lookup yields CDR1 SGHTA and CDR2 FQGNSA. This CDR3 has 15 amino acids. V was clipped by 1 base and J by 7 bases, with 13 bases between them. CDR3 protein: CASSLEGGASEKLFF. In DNA form, the CDR3 reads TGTGCCAGCAGCTTAGAGGGGGGGGCGAGTGAAAAACTGTTTTTT.

V is TRBV6-5 and J is TRBJ2-7, with D unclear. V shed 11 bases and J shed 2 bases, with 10 bases lying between them. This CDR3 is built from 11 residues. Germline CDR1 reads MNHEY; CDR2 reads SVGAGI. CDR3 DNA: TGTGCCTCTCGCGGTACCTACGAGCAGTACTTC. It is translated as CASRGTYEQYF.

This clone has ten or more counts. This chain links TRBV9 with TRBJ2-2; no firm D call. Germline values: CDR1 SGDLS, CDR2 YYNGEE. The CDR3 sequence is 14 residues long. Trimming pared 4 bases from V and 4 bases from J, leaving 11 bases between. CDR3 in amino acids: CASSPYLLTGELFF. The CDR3 nucleotides read TGTGCCAGCAGCCCGTACTTACTCACCGGGGAGCTGTTTTTT. The full variable domain, with the rest looked up from reference TRBV9 and TRBJ2-2, is DSGVTQTPKHLITATGQRVTLRCSPRSGDLSVYWYQQSLDQGLQFLIQYYNGEERAKGNILERFSAQQFPDLHSELNLSSLELGDSALYFCASSPYLLTGELFFGEGSRLTVL.

The V gene is TRBV27, the J gene TRBJ1-6; no clear D gene. Between the trimmed V and J ends, which lost 6 bases and 2 bases, there was a span of 14 bases. This CDR3 region has 16 residues. Germline V lookup: CDR1 MNHEY, CDR2 SMNVEV (reference sequence). CDR3 DNA sequence: TGTGCCAGCAGGATCAGGAATGTTGCCTATAATTCACCCCTCCACTTT. Encoded protein: CASRIRNVAYNSPLHF.

This rearrangement joins TRBV5-1 to TRBJ1-4; D is ambiguous. V was cut by 2 bases and J by 5 bases, with 10 bases left in between. The CDR3 loop spans 14 amino acids. Looked up from germline, CDR1 is SGHRS and CDR2 is YFSETQ. The CDR3 region is CASSFGGSNEKLFF. The CDR3 nucleotides are TGCGCCAGCAGCTTCGGAGGCAGCAATGAAAAACTGTTTTTT.

The chain carries TRBV7-2 and TRBJ1-3, with unresolved D. Looked up from germline, CDR1 is SGHTA and CDR2 is FQGNSA. The V and J ends lost 5 bases and 0 bases respectively, with 8 bases between them. This CDR3 spans 14 amino acids. The CDR3 region has the DNA TGTGCCAGCAGCGCGGCGAACTCTGGAAACACCATATATTTT. Translation: CASSAANSGNTIYF.

V is TRBV7-2 and J is TRBJ2-7, with TRBD1 matching over 8 bases. CDR1 and CDR2 (germline): SGHTA, FQGNSA. V lost 1 base, J lost 4 bases, and 0 bases stayed unmatched. The CDR3 contains 13 residues. Here the CDR3 reads CASSLGTGYEQYF. Here the CDR3 DNA reads TGTGCCAGCAGCTTAGGGACAGGGTACGAGCAGTACTTC.

The chain joins TRBV5-8 to TRBJ2-1; possible D gene TRBD2, 6 bases. Germline loops: CDR1 SGHTS, CDR2 YDEGEE. CDR3 length equals 16 residues. Trimming took off 0 bases at V and 0 bases at J, with 10 bases between the two ends. In nucleotides, the CDR3 is TGTGCCAGCAGCTTGGGTCGAGCGGGCTCCTACAATGAGCAGTTCTTC. Translated, it gives CASSLGRAGSYNEQFF.

The chain has TRBV19 and TRBJ1-6, with D unclear. Germline V gives CDR1 LNHDA, CDR2 SQIVND (reference sequence). This CDR3 is 15 amino acids long. V shed 5 bases and J shed 10 bases, with 18 bases lying between them. CDR3 sequence (DNA): TGTGCCAGTAGTCCTCCGAAGGGAGTTAGGTCACCCCTCCACTTT. Its translation: CASSPPKGVRSPLHF.

Points on this clone: The junction does not match germline at one end; this may be a read error. V and J are TRBV7-8 and TRBJ2-7; possibly TRBD2 for D (6 bases). The CDR3 consists of 14 residues. The germline V gene encodes CDR1 SGHVS and CDR2 FQNEAQ. Written as DNA, the CDR3 is TGTGCCAGCAGTTTAGGGCGGGGTTCCTCCGAGCAGTACTTC. As protein: CASSLGRGSSEQYF.

The chain has TRBV5-1 and TRBJ2-5; 7 positions agree with TRBD1. The junction had 11 bases not matched to a gene; V was cut back by 4 bases and J by 2 bases. The germline gives CDR1 SGHRS, CDR2 YFSETQ. This CDR3 contains 16 residues. This CDR3 reads CASSPPSGRGQETQYF. CDR3 bases: TGCGCCAGCAGCCCGCCTTCGGGCAGGGGGCAAGAGACCCAGTACTTC.

CDR3 amino acids: CASSSSMTGRGEKLFF. The CDR3 bases are TGTGCCAGCAGTTCCTCCATGACAGGAAGGGGTGAAAAACTGTTTTTT. The chain carries TRBV6-2 or TRBV6-3 and TRBJ1-4, with TRBD1 as a possible D gene (6 bases). This CDR3 spans 16 amino acids. Trimming cost V 4 bases and J 7 bases, with 19 bases left between them. Germline values: CDR1 MNHEY, CDR2 SVGEGT.

The chain uses TRBV18 and TRBJ2-3; weak D call: TRBD2 (5 bases). The CDR3 totals 14 residues. Trimming removed 8 bases at V and 4 bases at J, with 16 bases between. CDR1 is KGHSH and CDR2 is LQKENI in the germline V gene. The DNA of the CDR3 is TGTGCCAGCGGGCCTAGGGAGTTGGCAGATACGCAGTATTTT. Translating it yields CASGPRELADTQYF.

J is TRBJ2-3 and V is TRBV14; TRBD2 matches at 10 bases. Germline CDR1 reads SGHDN; CDR2 reads FVKESK. Trimming cost V 0 bases and J 1 base; bases outside gene matches: 10. CDR3 length equals 19 residues. The CDR3 region has the DNA TGTGCCAGCAGCCAAGATCTAATAGCGGGGGGCCTCGGCACAGATACGCAGTATTTT. Translation: CASSQDLIAGGLGTDTQYF.

The rearrangement joins TRBV5-1 to TRBJ1-6; D unclear. Looked up from germline, CDR1 is SGHRS and CDR2 is YFSETQ. CDR3 length: 16 amino acids. V was clipped by 0 bases and J by 0 bases, with 7 bases between them. CDR3 protein: CASSLGSSSYNSPLHF. The CDR3 nucleotides are TGCGCCAGCAGCTTGGGGTCTAGCTCCTATAATTCACCCCTCCACTTT.

The chain carries TRBV6-5 and TRBJ1-3; maybe TRBD1 (5 bases). CDR1 and CDR2 (germline): MNHEY, SVGAGI. V was cut by 6 bases and J by 0 bases, with 12 bases left in between. The CDR3 loop spans 15 amino acids. The CDR3 loop reads CASSLTRVSGNTIYF. CDR3 nucleotide sequence: TGTGCCAGCAGCCTAACCAGGGTCTCTGGAAACACCATATATTTT.

The V and J genes are TRBV5-5 and TRBJ2-7; no definite D call. V lost 1 base to trimming and J lost 3 bases, with 8 bases between them. The CDR3 length is 13 residues. Germline CDR1 reads SGHKS; CDR2 reads YYEKEE (reference sequence). This chain's CDR3 is CASSLLPGYEQYF. CDR3 coding DNA: TGTGCCAGCAGCTTGCTCCCGGGCTACGAGCAGTACTTC.

The V call is TRBV11-3, the J call TRBJ2-7; 9 bases align to TRBD1. V lost 5 bases to trimming and J lost 1 base; unmatched junction nucleotides: 6. This CDR3 region has 15 residues. Germline CDR1 is SGHNT and CDR2 is YENEEA. The DNA for the CDR3 is TGTGCCAGCAGCGCGACCGGGACAGGGTCCTACGAGCAGTACTTC. This sequence encodes CASSATGTGSYEQYF. Filled out from reference TRBV11-3 and TRBJ2-7, the complete variable domain reads EAGVVQSPRYKIIEKKQPVAFWCNPISGHNTLYWYLQNLGQGPELLIRYENEEAVDDSQLPKDRFSAERLKGVDSTLKIQPAELGDSAVYLCASSATGTGSYEQYFGPGTRLTVT.

This clone was detected only once. The chain has TRBV28 and TRBJ1-3, with D perhaps matching TRBD1 (5 bases). Per the germline V gene, CDR1 is MDHEN and CDR2 is SYDVKM. The V end lost 1 base, the J end lost 1 base, and 8 bases lay between the germline ends. CDR3 size: 15 residues. CDR3 sequence: CASSLSTASGNTIYF. In DNA form, the CDR3 reads TGTGCCAGCAGTTTATCGACAGCTTCTGGAAACACCATATATTTT.

This clone was counted once. The chain uses TRBV7-9 and TRBJ2-3; a weak D match, TRBD1 (5 bases). CDR1 is SEHNR, CDR2 FQNEAQ, per germline (reference sequence). With 5 bases removed from V and 0 bases from J, the gap between germline ends came to 9 bases. The CDR3 runs 14 residues. The CDR3 spells CASSPGHSTDTQYF. The CDR3 coding sequence is TGTGCCAGCAGCCCCGGACACAGCACAGATACGCAGTATTTT.

The rearrangement links TRBV5-4 to TRBJ1-1; D is ambiguous. Germline CDR1 reads SGHNT; CDR2 reads YYREEE (reference sequence). This CDR3 has 16 residues. V was pared by 0 bases and J by 5 bases, with 17 bases between. CDR3 loop: CASSLEGGRAKTEAFF. The CDR3 coding sequence is TGTGCCAGCAGCTTGGAGGGAGGGAGGGCCAAAACTGAAGCTTTCTTT. The variable domain in full, completed from reference TRBV5-4 and TRBJ1-1, reads ETGVTQSPTHLIKTRGQQVTLRCSSQSGHNTVSWYQQALGQGPQFIFQYYREEENGRGNFPPRFSGLQFPNYSSELNVNALELDDSALYLCASSLEGGRAKTEAFFGQGTRLTVV.

The chain is built from TRBV5-5 and TRBJ2-3; possible D gene TRBD1, 6 bases. CDR3 size: 13 residues. Trimming shortened V by 6 bases and J by 5 bases, and 13 bases separated the two germline ends. Germline CDR1 reads SGHKS; CDR2 reads YYEKEE (reference sequence). In nucleotides, the CDR3 is TGTGCCAGCATGAGGGGGAGTAAAGATACGCAGTATTTT. It encodes CASMRGSKDTQYF.